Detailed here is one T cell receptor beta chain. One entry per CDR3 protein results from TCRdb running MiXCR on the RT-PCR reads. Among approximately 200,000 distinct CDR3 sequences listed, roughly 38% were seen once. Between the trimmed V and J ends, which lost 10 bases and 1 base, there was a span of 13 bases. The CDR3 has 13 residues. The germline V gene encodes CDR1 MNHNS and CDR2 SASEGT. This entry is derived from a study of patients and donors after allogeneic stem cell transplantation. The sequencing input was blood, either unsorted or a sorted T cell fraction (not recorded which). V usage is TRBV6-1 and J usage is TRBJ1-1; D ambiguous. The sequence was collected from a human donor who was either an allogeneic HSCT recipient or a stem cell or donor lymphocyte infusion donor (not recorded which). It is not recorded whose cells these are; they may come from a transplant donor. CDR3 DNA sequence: TGTGCCAACGCTATAACAGAGAACACTGAAGCTTTCTTT. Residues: CANAITENTEAFF.